This T cell receptor beta chain was documented in a study of cytomegalovirus exposure and HLA in healthy donors. Researchers ran the PCR with 60 Vbeta and 13 Jbeta primers. Using immunoSEQ multiplex PCR, the repertoire was profiled, and TCRdb retains in-frame clones only, with some absent. The sample records about 87,000 clones, about four fifths being singletons. On this clone itself: Its antigen remains unidentified.

Study-level findings and limits: A missense variant in DCLRE1C was later tied to TCR beta V- and J-gene trimming.

With 8 bases clipped from V and 3 bases from J, the junction kept 9 bases outside the gene matches. Germline V gives CDR1 KGHSH, CDR2 LQKENI. CDR3 length: 15 amino acids. Sequencing used PBMCs. The sequence was obtained from a woman aged 40 to 50 in good health and CMV-seronegative. V is TRBV18 and J is TRBJ2-5; 10 bases are shared with TRBD1. CDR3 in amino acids: CASKRRDRGEETQYF. The CDR3 DNA is TGTGCCAGCAAAAGGAGGGACAGGGGTGAAGAGACCCAGTACTTC.